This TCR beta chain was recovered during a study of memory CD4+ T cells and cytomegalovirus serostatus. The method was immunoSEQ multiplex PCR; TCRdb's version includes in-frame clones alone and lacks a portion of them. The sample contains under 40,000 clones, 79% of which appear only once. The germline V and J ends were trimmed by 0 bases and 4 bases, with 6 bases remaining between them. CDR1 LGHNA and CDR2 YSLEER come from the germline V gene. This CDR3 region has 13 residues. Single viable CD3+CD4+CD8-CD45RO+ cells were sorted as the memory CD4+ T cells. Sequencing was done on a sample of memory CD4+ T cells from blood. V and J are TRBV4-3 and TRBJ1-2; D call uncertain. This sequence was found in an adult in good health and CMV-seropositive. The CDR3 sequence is CASSQDRTYGYTF. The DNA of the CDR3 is TGCGCCAGCAGCCAAGATCGGACCTATGGCTACACCTTC.